This TCR beta chain was sequenced during a study of blood T cell repertoires in COVID-19. Study background: The study drew acute and convalescent COVID-19 samples from the United States, Italy and Spain. Sample material is recorded as cDNA or gDNA derived from T cells, B-cell-depleted T cells, or PBMCs.

Germline assignment: CDR1 PRHDT and CDR2 FYEKMQ (reference sequence). J was trimmed by 5 bases and V by 5 bases; bases with no gene match: 11. The CDR3 consists of 16 residues. Study processing details: Estimation of nucleated cell counts relied on the amplification of reference gene primers. The protocol was immunoSEQ multiplex PCR, while the TCRdb copy is restricted to in-frame clones and leaves out a portion. Clone size and V and J calls were adopted from that table, with D and trimming inferred from the DNA. The repertoire holds 160,000 or so clones, with around 82% as singletons. The V gene is TRBV13, the J gene TRBJ2-7, with 11 nucleotides matching TRBD2. The sequence was collected from a man aged 60 to 69 with active or convalescent COVID-19. Specimen: peripheral blood. The DNA of the CDR3 is TGTGCCAGCAGCCTCAGTGGGCTAGCGGGAGGCCACGAGCAGTACTTC. It yields the protein CASSLSGLAGGHEQYF.